The sequence of this T cell receptor (beta chain) was determined in a study of control samples from healthy donors and cancer patients. TCRdb's copy holds only in-frame clones and misses some; the assay was immunoSEQ multiplex PCR. The sample shows some 120,000 clones, roughly 91% of them seen only once. Points on this clone: Other DNA sequences in this specimen translate into the identical CDR3.

The CDR3 sequence is 11 residues long. CDR1 and CDR2 (germline): LNHDA, SQIVND (reference sequence). V lost 3 bases and J 4 bases, leaving 4 bases between the germline ends. The chain couples TRBV19 to TRBJ2-7, with unresolved D. The sequence was collected from a man aged 50 or older with head and neck cancer. The sequenced sample was PBMCs. The CDR3 reads CASSIGYEQYF. The CDR3 DNA is TGTGCCAGTAGTATTGGGTACGAGCAGTACTTC.